This T cell receptor beta chain was identified in a study of monozygotic twins with inflammatory bowel disease. Germline V CDR1 and CDR2: SGHNT, YYREEE (reference sequence). This CDR3 comprises 12 residues. Study-wide results and limits: IBD patients shared fewer clonotypes with other individuals than healthy twins, especially patients with disease activity signs. Subtypes among T cells remained indistinguishable. The existence of one strong signal or clonotype linked to IBD lacked support.

One entry per CDR3 protein, without DNA, is what TCRdb gives after re-calling the 5' RACE reads. This table holds 80,000 or so distinct CDR3 sequences. On this clonotype: What it recognizes is unknown.

Sequenced: blood. V and J are TRBV5-4 and TRBJ1-1. This clonotype originated in a human donor with ulcerative colitis or Crohn's disease, or a healthy co-twin of an affected twin (not recorded which). CDR3 residues: CASGSANTEAFF.